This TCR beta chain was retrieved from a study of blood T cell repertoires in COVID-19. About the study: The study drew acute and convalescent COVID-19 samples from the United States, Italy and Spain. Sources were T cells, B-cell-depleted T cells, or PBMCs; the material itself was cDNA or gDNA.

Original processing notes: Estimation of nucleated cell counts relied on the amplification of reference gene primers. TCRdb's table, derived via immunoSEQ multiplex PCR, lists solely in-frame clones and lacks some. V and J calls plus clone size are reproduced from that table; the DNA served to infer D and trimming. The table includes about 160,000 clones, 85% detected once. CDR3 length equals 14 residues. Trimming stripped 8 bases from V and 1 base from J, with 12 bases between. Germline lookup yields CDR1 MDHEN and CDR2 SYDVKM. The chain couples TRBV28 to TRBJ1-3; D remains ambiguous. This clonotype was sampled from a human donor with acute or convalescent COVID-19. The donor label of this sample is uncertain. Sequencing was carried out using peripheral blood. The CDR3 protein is CASDSSPSGNTIYF. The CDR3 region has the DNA TGTGCCAGCGATAGTAGCCCTTCTGGAAACACCATATATTTT.